This T cell receptor beta chain emerged from a study of T-cell memory formation after mild COVID-19. For the study at large: In these data, TCR clusters were largely donor specific. Findings and limits, study-wide: The second-wave clones peaking on day 37 were not confirmed as SARS-CoV-2-specific.

This clonotype was found many times. No antigen is known for it. TCRdb used MiXCR to reprocess the 5' RACE reads, holding one entry per CDR3 protein. The repertoire holds around 310,000 distinct CDR3 sequences, with 20% to 25% as singletons. The V end lost 3 bases, the J end lost 4 bases, and 6 bases lay between the germline ends. The CDR3 is 12 amino acids. Germline CDR1 reads SEHNR; CDR2 reads FQNEAQ (reference sequence). The TCR was taken from a man aged 18-30 years who had mild COVID-19 (a few samples of this study predate the infection). Cell type and time point are not known. The chain has TRBV7-9 and TRBJ1-1, with D unclear. Sequenced sample: PBMCs or a T cell subset sorted from them (not recorded which). The CDR3 loop reads CASSLVPTEAFF. CDR3 nucleotides: TGTGCCAGCAGCTTGGTTCCCACTGAAGCTTTCTTT.